The rows below give T cell receptor beta chains drawn from one sample of a study of regulatory T cells in long-lasting Graves disease. MiXCR, run by TCRdb on the multiplex PCR reads, gives a single entry per CDR3 protein. The sample lists about 540,000 distinct CDR3 sequences; approximately 13% were seen once. The same data also contributed to another study, on T cells in Graves' hyperthyroidism and ophthalmopathy.

The sample here was peripheral blood mononuclear cells (PBMCs), taken at new diagnosis, from a patient treated with antithyroid drugs. The receptor set was obtained from a man aged 30 to 45 with Graves disease. Each CDR3 is given with its conserved first and last residue. D genes are given only for firm matches. Where a row states a size, it is once, few, many or the class of an expanded clone; other rows omit it.

j_gene,v_gene,abundance,d_gene,CDR3aa,CDR3nt
TRBJ2-6,TRBV12-3/TRBV12-4,few,TRBD1,CASTKQGAGANVLTF,TGTGCCAGCACTAAACAGGGGGCTGGGGCCAACGTCCTGACTTTC
TRBJ1-2,TRBV2,many,.,CASSERSYGYTF,TGTGCCAGCAGTGAACGCAGTTATGGCTACACCTTC
TRBJ1-2,TRBV3-1,.,.,CASSRSWLYGYTF,TGTGCCAGCAGCCGATCTTGGCTCTATGGCTACACCTTC
TRBJ2-7,TRBV30,.,.,CAWSVYQSGEQYF,TGTGCCTGGAGTGTTTACCAGAGCGGGGAGCAGTACTTC
TRBJ2-7,TRBV4-1,.,TRBD2,CASSQGPSAGGSCEQYF,TGCGCCAGCAGCCAAGGACCCTCCGCGGGGGGGTCCTGCGAGCAGTACTTC
TRBJ2-3,TRBV2,many,.,CASSASDYADTQYF,TGTGCCAGCAGCGCATCGGACTACGCAGATACGCAGTATTTT
TRBJ2-3,TRBV5-5,few,TRBD2,CASSYGLAGGTQYF,TGTGCCAGCAGTTATGGACTAGCGGGGGGTACGCAGTATTTT
TRBJ1-1,TRBV27,many,TRBD1,CASSVRTGTNTEAFF,TGTGCCAGCAGCGTCCGGACAGGGACGAACACTGAAGCTTTCTTT
TRBJ2-5,TRBV5-1,.,.,CASSLEATHQETQYF,TGCGCCAGCAGCTTGGAGGCTACCCACCAAGAGACCCAGTACTTC
TRBJ1-1,TRBV30,many,.,CAWSVNLNTEAFF,TGTGCCTGGAGTGTAAACCTGAACACTGAAGCTTTCTTT